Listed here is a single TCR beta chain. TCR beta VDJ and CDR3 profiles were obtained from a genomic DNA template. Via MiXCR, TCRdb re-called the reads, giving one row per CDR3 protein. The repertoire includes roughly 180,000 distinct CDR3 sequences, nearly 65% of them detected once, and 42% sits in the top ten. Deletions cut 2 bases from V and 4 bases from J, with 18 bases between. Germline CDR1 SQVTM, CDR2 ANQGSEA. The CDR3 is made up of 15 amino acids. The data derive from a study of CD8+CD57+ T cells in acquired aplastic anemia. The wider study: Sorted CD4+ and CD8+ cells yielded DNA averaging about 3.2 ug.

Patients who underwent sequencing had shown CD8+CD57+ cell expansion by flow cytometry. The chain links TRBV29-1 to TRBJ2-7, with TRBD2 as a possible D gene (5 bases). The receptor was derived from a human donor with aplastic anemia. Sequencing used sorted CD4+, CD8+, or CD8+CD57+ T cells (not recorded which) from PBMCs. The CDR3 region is CSVELSGGGNYEQYF. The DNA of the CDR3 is TGCAGCGTTGAACTGTCCGGAGGCGGCAATTACGAGCAGTACTTC.